These T cell receptor beta chains were read from a single sample in a study of blood T cell repertoires in COVID-19. Assay: immunoSEQ multiplex PCR; the TCRdb copy retains only in-frame clones and omits some. Counted here are more than 300,000 clones, around 87% occurring once; the ten biggest clones make up more than 9%. Material: peripheral blood. All receptors come from a woman in her twenties or thirties with COVID-19, enrolled during active disease. Both conserved end residues are part of each CDR3. Part of the rows lack a size; the others show once, few, many or a class for expanded clones.

j_gene,abundance,v_gene,CDR3aa
TRBJ1-2,once,TRBV4-1,CASSQGDRGPLSYTF
TRBJ2-7,NA,TRBV18,CASSPTGSASYEQYF
TRBJ2-2,NA,TRBV4-1,CASSQEQYTGELFF
TRBJ2-3,NA,TRBV7-3,CASSLRDYTDTQYF
TRBJ2-3,NA,TRBV3-1/TRBV3-2,CASSQAIGGGKRGMAQYF
TRBJ2-1,NA,TRBV7-2,CASSLEGTSGYNEQFF
TRBJ2-2,few,TRBV10-1,CASSRQTGELFF
TRBJ1-6,NA,TRBV5-5,CASSLIENSPLHF
TRBJ2-7,NA,TRBV28,CASSQVGEDEQYF
TRBJ2-4,NA,TRBV18,CASSPAGQGWNIQYF
TRBJ2-2,NA,TRBV27,CASSPQGAGTGELFF
TRBJ2-3,NA,TRBV5-1,CASSSQGADTQYF
TRBJ2-5,few,TRBV14,CASSQDRDRGRVQTQYF
TRBJ2-1,NA,TRBV10-3,CAIRPAAEDNEQFF
TRBJ2-7,few,TRBV6-6,CASSQLIAGGYEQYF
TRBJ1-1,NA,TRBV11-2,CASSFNSMNTEAFF
TRBJ2-1,NA,TRBV27,CASSFASYNEQFF
TRBJ2-1,few,TRBV2,CASDLLGASGSRDEQFF
TRBJ2-7,NA,TRBV11-3,CASSLDGQSYEQYF
TRBJ2-7,NA,TRBV3-1/TRBV3-2,CASSQALGPFYEQYF
TRBJ2-1,once,TRBV19,CASSIGADEQFF
TRBJ2-5,NA,TRBV2,CASRETSGPRATQYF
TRBJ2-4,NA,TRBV7-9,CASSLGEGTAAKNIQYF
TRBJ2-5,NA,TRBV5-5,CASSLASLAQETQYF
TRBJ2-3,NA,TRBV5-4,CASSSRGGPRTDTQYF
TRBJ1-1,once,TRBV5-8,CASSSLIPNTEAFF
TRBJ1-6,few,TRBV7-6,CASSSSGRGRGSPLHF
TRBJ2-1,NA,TRBV6-1,CASSPWGGGGEQFF
TRBJ2-2,NA,TRBV11-3,CASSLAYAGELFF
TRBJ2-5,NA,TRBV18,CASSSQETQYF
TRBJ2-7,NA,TRBV2,CASSPRGGGSYEQYF
TRBJ2-7,NA,TRBV6-5,CASSPGTAYEQYF
TRBJ2-1,NA,TRBV6-5,CASRAPGLAGEQFF
TRBJ1-5,NA,TRBV2,CASSPDRPYQPQHF
TRBJ1-1,NA,TRBV29-1,CSVKQTMWTEAFF
TRBJ1-2,NA,TRBV6-2/TRBV6-3,CASSRQSDGYTF
TRBJ2-7,NA,TRBV30,CAWSRGASGRRNEQYF
TRBJ2-3,NA,TRBV10-3,CAISVDNTDTQYF
TRBJ2-1,NA,TRBV3-1/TRBV3-2,CASSQGGRAGGRRNEQFF
TRBJ2-2,NA,TRBV11-3,CASSMNRGTGELFF
TRBJ2-5,NA,TRBV6-6,CASSPADRGETQYF
TRBJ1-2,once,TRBV14,CASSPLGRLGYGYTF
TRBJ2-2,NA,TRBV19,CASSYFFPNTGELFF
TRBJ2-6,NA,TRBV2,CASWQGSGANVLTF
TRBJ1-2,NA,TRBV5-1,CASSFTGGLNYGYTF
TRBJ2-2,NA,TRBV5-1,CASSRSGGLTGELFF
TRBJ1-4,NA,TRBV2,CASILRGNEKLFF
TRBJ1-1,NA,TRBV28,CASSDYGGTEAFF
TRBJ2-7,NA,TRBV30,CAWSLGGAEQYF
TRBJ2-1,NA,TRBV4-2,CASSPTGTGDYNEQFF
TRBJ2-3,NA,TRBV6-6,CASSLRISGSPDTQYF